These T cell receptor beta chains were read from a single sample in a study of response to subunit inactivated influenza vaccine. TCRdb re-derived calls from the RT-PCR reads in MiXCR, one entry per CDR3 protein. The sample includes about 520,000 distinct CDR3 sequences, 25% seen only once; the top ten take around 1.8%. The sample was CD4+ T cells sorted from PBMCs, taken approximately 5 days after vaccination. Every receptor here comes from a man aged 50 to 59 who received an inactivated influenza vaccine. Both conserved end residues are part of each CDR3. Each record gives: clone size, V gene, J gene, D gene, CDR3 protein, CDR3 DNA. A D gene is named only where the DNA matches it firmly. Expanded clones get a size class; other rows say once, few or many, or leave the size out.

clone size: few
V gene: TRBV6-6
J gene: TRBJ2-7
D gene: .
CDR3 protein: CASSYSIGYEQYF
CDR3 DNA: TGTGCCAGCAGTTACTCGATAGGGTACGAGCAGTACTTC

clone size: few
V gene: TRBV12-3/TRBV12-4
J gene: TRBJ2-7
D gene: TRBD1
CDR3 protein: CASSLDRKYEQYF
CDR3 DNA: TGTGCCAGCAGTTTGGACAGGAAATACGAGCAGTACTTC

clone size: few
V gene: TRBV18
J gene: TRBJ2-5
D gene: .
CDR3 protein: CASSVIQETQYF
CDR3 DNA: TGTGCCAGCTCAGTTATACAAGAGACCCAGTACTTC

clone size: many
V gene: TRBV5-1
J gene: TRBJ2-3
D gene: .
CDR3 protein: CASSWVGSRTDTQYF
CDR3 DNA: TGCGCCAGCAGCTGGGTTGGCAGTCGCACAGATACGCAGTATTTT

clone size: few
V gene: TRBV12-3/TRBV12-4
J gene: TRBJ2-2
D gene: TRBD2
CDR3 protein: CASTLGGGGNTGELFF
CDR3 DNA: TGTGCCAGCACCCTCGGCGGCGGGGGGAACACCGGGGAGCTGTTTTTT

clone size: .
V gene: TRBV28
J gene: TRBJ2-7
D gene: .
CDR3 protein: CASSTRQYEQYF
CDR3 DNA: TGTGCCAGCAGTACCCGACAATACGAGCAGTACTTC

clone size: many
V gene: TRBV20-1
J gene: TRBJ1-1
D gene: .
CDR3 protein: CSARAGTVNTEAFF
CDR3 DNA: TGCAGTGCTAGAGCCGGGACGGTGAACACTGAAGCTTTCTTT

clone size: few
V gene: TRBV18
J gene: TRBJ2-1
D gene: .
CDR3 protein: CASSPGGTGEQFF
CDR3 DNA: TGTGCCAGCTCACCGGGGGGTACGGGTGAGCAGTTCTTC

clone size: .
V gene: TRBV9
J gene: TRBJ2-5
D gene: .
CDR3 protein: CASSVGVRVQETQYF
CDR3 DNA: TGTGCCAGCAGCGTAGGTGTCCGAGTCCAAGAGACCCAGTACTTC

clone size: .
V gene: TRBV2
J gene: TRBJ2-2
D gene: TRBD2
CDR3 protein: CASSRLAGGVTGELFF
CDR3 DNA: TGTGCCAGCAGCAGACTAGCGGGAGGGGTAACCGGGGAGCTGTTTTTT

clone size: many
V gene: TRBV6-5
J gene: TRBJ2-7
D gene: .
CDR3 protein: CASSYSTGTYEQYF
CDR3 DNA: TGTGCCAGCAGTTACTCAACAGGTACCTATGAGCAGTACTTC

clone size: .
V gene: TRBV20-1
J gene: TRBJ2-3
D gene: .
CDR3 protein: CSARDLLATHTDTQYF
CDR3 DNA: TGCAGTGCTAGAGATTTGCTAGCGACTCACACAGATACGCAGTATTTT

clone size: few
V gene: TRBV3-1
J gene: TRBJ2-1
D gene: TRBD2
CDR3 protein: CASSPRGLALSSYNEQFF
CDR3 DNA: TGTGCCAGCAGTCCTCGCGGACTAGCCCTTAGCTCCTACAATGAGCAGTTCTTC

clone size: .
V gene: TRBV6-1
J gene: TRBJ1-3
D gene: .
CDR3 protein: CPSRLTVNSGNTIYF
CDR3 DNA: TGTCCCAGCAGACTTACAGTTAACTCTGGAAACACCATATATTTT

clone size: once
V gene: TRBV20-1
J gene: TRBJ1-1
D gene: .
CDR3 protein: CSARMGLTTEAFF
CDR3 DNA: TGCAGTGCTAGAATGGGACTTACTACCGAAGCTTTCTTT

clone size: few
V gene: TRBV5-1
J gene: TRBJ1-3
D gene: TRBD1
CDR3 protein: CASSRTGETSIYF
CDR3 DNA: TGCGCCAGCAGCAGGACAGGGGAAACATCAATATATTTT

clone size: few
V gene: TRBV12-3/TRBV12-4
J gene: TRBJ2-5
D gene: TRBD2
CDR3 protein: CASSERGLRETQYF
CDR3 DNA: TGTGCCAGCAGCGAGCGGGGACTAAGGGAGACCCAGTACTTC

clone size: .
V gene: TRBV20-1
J gene: TRBJ2-1
D gene: .
CDR3 protein: CSARDRGRQPNNEQFF
CDR3 DNA: TGCAGTGCTAGAGATCGCGGAAGACAGCCTAACAATGAGCAGTTCTTC

clone size: few
V gene: TRBV4-3
J gene: TRBJ2-7
D gene: .
CDR3 protein: CASSPGGKNSSGLEQYF
CDR3 DNA: TGCGCCAGCAGCCCCGGCGGAAAAAACAGCTCAGGGCTCGAGCAGTACTTC

clone size: .
V gene: TRBV20-1
J gene: TRBJ1-5
D gene: .
CDR3 protein: CSARDTRSNQPQHF
CDR3 DNA: TGCAGTGCTAGAGATACACGGAGCAATCAGCCCCAGCATTTT

clone size: .
V gene: TRBV20-1
J gene: TRBJ1-1
D gene: .
CDR3 protein: CSAPIRGLSTEAFF
CDR3 DNA: TGCAGTGCTCCAATAAGGGGTCTTTCCACTGAAGCTTTCTTT

clone size: .
V gene: TRBV18
J gene: TRBJ2-1
D gene: .
CDR3 protein: CASTKGPGSYEQFF
CDR3 DNA: TGTGCCAGCACAAAGGGGCCCGGGTCCTATGAGCAGTTCTTC

clone size: .
V gene: TRBV20-1
J gene: TRBJ1-5
D gene: TRBD1
CDR3 protein: CSARGTGVRQPQHF
CDR3 DNA: TGCAGTGCTAGGGGCACAGGGGTACGGCAGCCCCAGCATTTT

clone size: few
V gene: TRBV12-3/TRBV12-4
J gene: TRBJ2-1
D gene: .
CDR3 protein: CASTRGILRVEQFF
CDR3 DNA: TGTGCCAGCACCCGCGGGATCCTGAGGGTTGAGCAGTTCTTC

clone size: .
V gene: TRBV14
J gene: TRBJ2-3
D gene: TRBD2
CDR3 protein: CASSQTGRVDTQYF
CDR3 DNA: TGTGCCAGCAGCCAAACCGGGAGGGTAGATACGCAGTATTTT

clone size: .
V gene: TRBV29-1
J gene: TRBJ1-3
D gene: .
CDR3 protein: CSVELMNTIYF
CDR3 DNA: TGCAGCGTTGAATTGATGAACACCATATATTTT

clone size: few
V gene: TRBV15
J gene: TRBJ2-1
D gene: .
CDR3 protein: CATSRDQAATPYNEQFF
CDR3 DNA: TGTGCCACCAGCAGAGATCAAGCTGCGACCCCTTACAATGAGCAGTTCTTC

clone size: .
V gene: TRBV28
J gene: TRBJ2-7
D gene: TRBD1
CDR3 protein: CASSSTGQGAYEQYF
CDR3 DNA: TGTGCCAGCAGTTCTACGGGACAGGGGGCCTACGAGCAGTACTTC

clone size: .
V gene: TRBV28
J gene: TRBJ1-3
D gene: .
CDR3 protein: CASGIEGAGNTIYF
CDR3 DNA: TGTGCCAGCGGGATAGAGGGGGCTGGAAACACCATATATTTT

clone size: few
V gene: TRBV12-3/TRBV12-4
J gene: TRBJ1-4
D gene: .
CDR3 protein: CASSRDGLTNEKLFF
CDR3 DNA: TGTGCCAGCAGCAGGGATGGACTGACTAATGAAAAACTGTTTTTT

clone size: .
V gene: TRBV30
J gene: TRBJ2-7
D gene: .
CDR3 protein: CAWSFQQGGEQYF
CDR3 DNA: TGTGCCTGGAGTTTCCAACAGGGTGGTGAGCAGTACTTC

clone size: few
V gene: TRBV24-1
J gene: TRBJ2-5
D gene: TRBD1
CDR3 protein: CATSRATGGSKFPGQETQYF
CDR3 DNA: TGTGCCACCAGTAGGGCGACAGGGGGATCCAAATTTCCGGGCCAAGAGACCCAGTACTTC

clone size: .
V gene: TRBV20-1
J gene: TRBJ2-5
D gene: TRBD2
CDR3 protein: CSARGLAENQETQYF
CDR3 DNA: TGCAGTGCTAGAGGACTAGCGGAGAACCAAGAGACCCAGTACTTC

clone size: .
V gene: TRBV4-2
J gene: TRBJ1-5
D gene: .
CDR3 protein: CASSQDESLPQHF
CDR3 DNA: TGTGCCAGCAGCCAAGATGAGAGTTTGCCCCAGCATTTT

clone size: few
V gene: TRBV11-2
J gene: TRBJ2-2
D gene: TRBD1
CDR3 protein: CASSLNPGQGTGELFF
CDR3 DNA: TGTGCCAGCAGCTTGAACCCGGGACAGGGCACCGGGGAGCTGTTTTTT

clone size: few
V gene: TRBV5-1
J gene: TRBJ1-6
D gene: .
CDR3 protein: CASSSLGSELTRNSPLHF
CDR3 DNA: TGCGCCAGCAGCTCGTTAGGCAGCGAACTTACAAGGAATTCACCCCTCCACTTT

clone size: .
V gene: TRBV7-9
J gene: TRBJ2-6
D gene: .
CDR3 protein: CASIQNQGAGANVLTF
CDR3 DNA: TGTGCCAGCATCCAAAATCAGGGAGCTGGGGCCAACGTCCTGACTTTC

clone size: few
V gene: TRBV30
J gene: TRBJ1-6
D gene: .
CDR3 protein: CAWGQQNSPLHF
CDR3 DNA: TGTGCCTGGGGACAGCAAAATTCACCCCTCCACTTT

clone size: .
V gene: TRBV6-5
J gene: TRBJ2-7
D gene: .
CDR3 protein: CASSSRHNFEQYF
CDR3 DNA: TGTGCCAGCAGTTCCCGACATAACTTCGAGCAGTACTTC

clone size: few
V gene: TRBV20-1
J gene: TRBJ2-3
D gene: TRBD2
CDR3 protein: CSARGVTGGRPDTQYF
CDR3 DNA: TGCAGTGCTAGAGGGGTGACGGGAGGGCGTCCAGATACGCAGTATTTT

clone size: few
V gene: TRBV5-1
J gene: TRBJ2-2
D gene: .
CDR3 protein: CASSLVFGTDTGELFF
CDR3 DNA: TGCGCCAGCAGCTTGGTCTTCGGAACCGACACCGGGGAGCTGTTTTTT

clone size: .
V gene: TRBV12-3/TRBV12-4
J gene: TRBJ1-3
D gene: .
CDR3 protein: CASQTAPGNTIYF
CDR3 DNA: TGTGCCAGCCAGACAGCTCCCGGAAACACCATATATTTT

clone size: few
V gene: TRBV30
J gene: TRBJ2-7
D gene: TRBD2
CDR3 protein: CALLGLSSYEQYF
CDR3 DNA: TGTGCCCTCCTGGGACTAAGCTCCTACGAGCAGTACTTC

clone size: .
V gene: TRBV7-9
J gene: TRBJ2-1
D gene: TRBD2
CDR3 protein: CASSPDSGSSYNEQFF
CDR3 DNA: TGTGCCAGCAGCCCTGATAGCGGGAGCTCCTACAATGAGCAGTTCTTC

clone size: .
V gene: TRBV13
J gene: TRBJ1-1
D gene: .
CDR3 protein: CASSPISNTEAFF
CDR3 DNA: TGTGCCAGCAGCCCCATTTCCAACACTGAAGCTTTCTTT

clone size: few
V gene: TRBV12-3/TRBV12-4
J gene: TRBJ1-1
D gene: .
CDR3 protein: CASSHRDTEAFF
CDR3 DNA: TGTGCCAGCTCCCACCGAGACACTGAAGCTTTCTTT

clone size: .
V gene: TRBV6-2/TRBV6-3
J gene: TRBJ2-1
D gene: TRBD1
CDR3 protein: CASSTWGQGISYNEQFF
CDR3 DNA: TGTGCCAGCAGTACCTGGGGACAGGGAATCTCCTACAATGAGCAGTTCTTC

clone size: .
V gene: TRBV18
J gene: TRBJ2-2
D gene: .
CDR3 protein: CASSPIFTWDTQAGELFF
CDR3 DNA: TGTGCCAGCTCACCAATCTTTACTTGGGACACGCAGGCCGGGGAGCTGTTTTTT

clone size: few
V gene: TRBV15
J gene: TRBJ2-7
D gene: TRBD2
CDR3 protein: CATSRGTSGSYEQYF
CDR3 DNA: TGTGCCACCAGCAGAGGGACTAGCGGGAGTTACGAGCAGTACTTC

clone size: many
V gene: TRBV7-2
J gene: TRBJ2-1
D gene: .
CDR3 protein: CASTAGPKRNEQFF
CDR3 DNA: TGTGCCAGCACGGCGGGCCCAAAGCGCAATGAGCAGTTCTTC

clone size: few
V gene: TRBV11-2
J gene: TRBJ2-7
D gene: .
CDR3 protein: CASSSTPTGLYEQYF
CDR3 DNA: TGTGCCAGCAGCTCGACCCCAACCGGCCTCTACGAGCAGTACTTC

clone size: .
V gene: TRBV20-1
J gene: TRBJ2-5
D gene: .
CDR3 protein: CSARHRGARFGLTQYF
CDR3 DNA: TGCAGTGCTAGACACCGGGGCGCGCGGTTCGGCTTAACCCAGTACTTC

clone size: .
V gene: TRBV4-2
J gene: TRBJ2-3
D gene: TRBD2
CDR3 protein: CASSQDPSGGISTDTQYF
CDR3 DNA: TGTGCCAGCAGCCAAGATCCTAGCGGGGGGATTAGCACAGATACGCAGTATTTT

clone size: many
V gene: TRBV5-1
J gene: TRBJ2-3
D gene: .
CDR3 protein: CASSVDADTQYF
CDR3 DNA: TGCGCCAGCAGCGTGGACGCGGATACGCAGTATTTT

clone size: .
V gene: TRBV20-1
J gene: TRBJ2-1
D gene: .
CDR3 protein: CSARVGFRVDSYNEQFF
CDR3 DNA: TGCAGTGCTAGAGTCGGGTTCCGGGTGGATTCCTACAATGAGCAGTTCTTC

clone size: many
V gene: TRBV12-3/TRBV12-4
J gene: TRBJ1-2
D gene: .
CDR3 protein: CASSPGLWGAYGYTF
CDR3 DNA: TGTGCCAGCAGTCCGGGATTATGGGGAGCATATGGCTACACCTTC

clone size: few
V gene: TRBV7-2
J gene: TRBJ1-5
D gene: .
CDR3 protein: CASSSDSVSNQPQHF
CDR3 DNA: TGTGCCAGCAGCAGTGACTCAGTAAGCAATCAGCCCCAGCATTTT